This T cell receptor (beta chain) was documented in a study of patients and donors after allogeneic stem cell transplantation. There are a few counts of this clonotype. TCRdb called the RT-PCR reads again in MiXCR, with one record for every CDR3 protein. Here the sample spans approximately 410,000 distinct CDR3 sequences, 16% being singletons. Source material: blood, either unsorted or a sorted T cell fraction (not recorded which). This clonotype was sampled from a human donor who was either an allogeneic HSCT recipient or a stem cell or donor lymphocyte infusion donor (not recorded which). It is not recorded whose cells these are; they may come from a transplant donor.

CDR3 nucleotide sequence: TGTGCCAGTAGTATGGGTAGCGGGGGGTACAATGAGCAGTTCTTC. Translation gives CASSMGSGGYNEQFF. The chain couples TRBV19 to TRBJ2-1, with 10 nucleotides matching TRBD2. Germline CDR1 and CDR2: LNHDA and SQIVND (reference sequence). This CDR3 is 15 amino acids long. Germline trimming cut 3 bases from V and 4 bases from J; bases unmatched to any gene: 3. The full variable domain, its missing parts supplied by reference TRBV19 and TRBJ2-1, is DGGITQSPKYLFRKEGQNVTLSCEQNLNHDAMYWYRQDPGQGLRLIYYSQIVNDFQKGDIAEGYSVSREKKESFPLTVTSAQKNPTAFYLCASSMGSGGYNEQFFGPGTRLTVL.